The 23 T cell receptor beta chains below were found in one sample sequenced in a study of breast tumors, draining lymph nodes, adjacent tissues. One entry per CDR3 protein results from TCRdb running MiXCR on the multiplex PCR reads. The sample consists of 150,000 to 200,000 distinct CDR3 sequences, approximately 30% of them appearing once. The lymph nodes were axillary draining lymph nodes from breast cancer patients. The sequenced sample was axillary lymph node tissue. These receptors all come from a female donor with breast cancer. Some clones in this sample may be carry-over from other donors' samples.

This clonotype was counted ten times or more. The chain links TRBV19 to TRBJ1-5; D not resolved. The CDR3 contains 15 residues. Germline values: CDR1 LNHDA, CDR2 SQIVND (reference sequence). V lost 5 bases, J lost 4 bases, and 15 bases lay in between. The CDR3 region is CASSRLGRQNQPQHF. Here the CDR3 DNA reads TGTGCCAGTAGTCGATTGGGCAGGCAGAATCAGCCCCAGCATTTT.

Comments on this clonotype: Its ends do not fully match the called genes, so a read error is possible. This chain joins TRBV25-1 and TRBJ2-3; the D is unclear. The germline V gene has CDR1 MGHDK and CDR2 SYGVNS. The CDR3 is 20 residues long. CDR3 in amino acids: CASSDPSPGLQAVSTDTRYF. The CDR3 DNA reads TGTGCCAGCAGTGACCCTTCTCCGGGCCTCCAGGCTGTGAGCACAGATACGCGGTATTTT.

This clonotype was seen at least ten times. The chain combines TRBV7-9 with TRBJ1-4; D is unclear. The CDR3 sequence is 14 residues long. Germline-derived CDR1 and CDR2 are SEHNR and FQNEAQ (reference sequence). V lost 1 base, J lost 14 bases, and 17 bases lay in between. The CDR3 DNA follows: TGTGCCAGCAGCTTAGTGTCCATTTCCTCCGCCCTGTTTTTT. Amino acid sequence: CASSLVSISSALFF. Looking up the rest from reference TRBV7-9 and TRBJ1-4 gives the full variable domain: DTGVSQNPRHKITKRGQNVTFRCDPISEHNRLYWYRQTLGQGPEFLTYFQNEAQLEKSRLLSDRFSAERPKGSFSTLEIQRTEQGDSAMYLCASSLVSISSALFFGSGTQLSVL.

This clonotype was found many times. The chain has TRBV5-8 and TRBJ2-1; perhaps TRBD2 as D (6 bases). The germline gives CDR1 SGHTS, CDR2 YDEGEE. Trimming removed 3 bases at V and 4 bases at J, with 11 bases between. This CDR3 region has 14 residues. Written as DNA, the CDR3 is TGTGCCAGCAGCTGGGAGGTGCTTTACAATGAGCAGTTCTTC. Its protein product is CASSWEVLYNEQFF. Supplemented by reference TRBV5-8 and TRBJ2-1, the full variable domain reads EAGVTQSPTHLIKTRGQQATLRCSPISGHTSVYWYQQALGLGLQFLLWYDEGEERNRGNFPPRFSGRQFPNYSSELNVNALELEDSALYLCASSWEVLYNEQFFGPGTRLTVL.

V usage is TRBV6-1 and J usage is TRBJ2-2; D gene uncertain. CDR3 length: 15 amino acids. Trimming removed 6 bases at V and 6 bases at J, with 17 bases between. CDR1 is MNHNS, CDR2 SASEGT, per germline. The CDR3 coding sequence is TGTGCCAGCAGCATAGATTCCGGATTCCCCGGGGAGCTGTTTTTT. Translated: CASSIDSGFPGELFF.

The gene calls are TRBV20-1 and TRBJ2-5; D may be TRBD2 (7 bases). V was trimmed by 6 bases and J by 1 base, leaving 15 bases between them. The V gene's germline CDR1 is DFQATT and CDR2 SNEGSKA (reference sequence). The CDR3 runs 14 residues. This chain's CDR3 is CSARGGLGQETQYF. The CDR3 DNA is TGCAGTGCCAGGGGAGGGCTTGGCCAAGAGACCCAGTACTTC.

Notes on this clonotype: With a much larger clone just one base away, this may be a read error. The chain joins TRBV6-6 to TRBJ2-1, with TRBD2 identical over 8 bases. After removal of 4 bases from V and 8 bases from J, the junction contained 4 bases not matched to a gene. CDR3 size: 13 residues. Germline V gives CDR1 MNHNY, CDR2 SVGAGI (reference sequence). As DNA, the CDR3 is TGTGCCAGCAGTTCCTCGGGGGGGGATGAGCAGTTCTTC. Protein sequence: CASSSSGGDEQFF.

In this sample, this clonotype turned up once. This chain uses TRBV7-9 with TRBJ1-1, with D unclear. With 3 bases removed from V and 9 bases from J, the gap between germline ends came to 14 bases. Germline loops: CDR1 SEHNR, CDR2 FQNEAQ (reference sequence). CDR3 length: 13 amino acids. As DNA, the CDR3 is TGTGCCAGCAGCTTGGAACCCTATACTAAAGCTTTCTTT. This codes for CASSLEPYTKAFF.

This clonotype occurred once. V is TRBV6-6 and J is TRBJ2-5; TRBD1 might be the D (6 bases). The CDR3 runs 14 residues. Germline-derived CDR1 and CDR2 are MNHNY and SVGAGI (reference sequence). V lost 6 bases and J lost 9, with 20 bases in between. The CDR3 sequence is CASRPTGSNQPQYF. The DNA of the CDR3 is TGTGCCAGCAGGCCCACAGGGAGCAATCAGCCCCAGTACTTC.

The rearrangement links TRBV27 to TRBJ2-3, with 11 bases matching TRBD2. The CDR3 runs 17 residues. The V segment lost 4 bases and the J segment 2 bases; nucleotides outside the gene matches: 8. CDR1 and CDR2 from the germline V gene are MNHEY and SMNVEV (reference sequence). CDR3 in amino acids: CASSSRLAGSFTDTQYF. CDR3 coding DNA: TGTGCCAGCAGTTCCCGACTAGCGGGGAGTTTCACAGATACGCAGTATTTT.

The rearrangement links TRBV7-2 to TRBJ2-1; TRBD2 matches at 7 bases. This CDR3 comprises 13 residues. Per the germline V gene, CDR1 is SGHTA and CDR2 is FQGNSA. The J segment lost 15 bases and the V segment lost 1 base, leaving 9 bases of the junction unmatched. The CDR3 here is CASSLGLGGVGFF. The CDR3 DNA is TGTGCCAGCAGCTTAGGTCTGGGGGGGGTAGGGTTCTTC.

A word on this clonotype: An end of the junction does not agree with germline; a read error may underlie this. The chain links TRBV20-1 to TRBJ1-2, with TRBD1 identical over 8 bases. CDR3 length: 12 amino acids. The germline gives CDR1 DFQATT, CDR2 SNEGSKA (reference sequence). The CDR3 DNA sequence: TGCAGTGCTAGACAGGGGGCTGGGGGCTCCACCTTC. The encoded protein is CSARQGAGGSTF.

Only a few counts were recorded for this clonotype. V and J are TRBV20-1 and TRBJ2-7; 8 bases match TRBD2. Per the germline V gene, CDR1 is DFQATT and CDR2 is SNEGSKA (reference sequence). The CDR3 length is 13 residues. V gave up 1 base and J gave up 1 base; unmatched junction bases: 0. The CDR3 loop reads CSARAGGSYEQYF. The CDR3, as DNA: TGCAGTGCTAGAGCGGGAGGGTCCTACGAGCAGTACTTC.

Comments on this clonotype: A much larger clone differs by one base, so this may be a read error. V and J are TRBV19 and TRBJ2-1, with D hard to call. The CDR3 runs to 15 residues. The V gene lost 4 bases and the J gene lost 0 bases, with 10 bases spanning the gap. CDR1 is LNHDA, CDR2 SQIVND, per germline (reference sequence). CDR3 nucleotides: TGTGCCAGTAGTAAGGCGGCAAGCTCCTACAATGAGCAGTTCTTC. The encoded protein is CASSKAASSYNEQFF.

This clonotype turned up a few times. At one end the junction does not follow the germline gene, possibly because of a read error. The V gene is TRBV7-9, the J gene TRBJ2-5; 9 nucleotides agree with TRBD2. This CDR3 has 17 residues. Germline-derived CDR1 and CDR2 are SEHNR and FQNEAQ (reference sequence). CDR3 amino acids: CASSLYRRTSDQEPQYF. The CDR3 bases are TGTGCCAGCAGCTTATACAGAAGGACTAGCGATCAAGAGCCCCAGTACTTC.

This clonotype was seen repeatedly, ten times or more. The chain links TRBV6-6 to TRBJ1-2, with D unresolved. This CDR3 is built from 13 residues. The V end lost 6 bases, the J end lost 0 bases, and 8 bases lay between the germline ends. Germline V gives CDR1 MNHNY, CDR2 SVGAGI (reference sequence). Here the CDR3 DNA reads TGTGCCAGCAGACCGGCAGCTAACTATGGCTACACCTTC. This sequence encodes CASRPAANYGYTF.

In this sample, this clonotype turned up many times. The chain carries TRBV20-1 and TRBJ2-3; perhaps TRBD2 as D (5 bases). Germline CDR1 is DFQATT and CDR2 is SNEGSKA (reference sequence). V shed 2 bases and J shed 0 bases, with 15 bases lying between them. This CDR3 has 16 residues. The CDR3 here is CSARPAAYTSTDTQYF. In DNA form, the CDR3 reads TGCAGTGCTAGACCAGCGGCCTATACTAGCACAGATACGCAGTATTTT.

This clonotype was detected ten times or more. The gene calls are TRBV11-3 and TRBJ2-7; D remains ambiguous. The CDR3 sequence is 13 residues long. Germline loops: CDR1 SGHNT, CDR2 YENEEA. V gave up 1 base and J gave up 2 bases, with 6 bases separating them. The CDR3 nucleotides read TGTGCCAGCAGCTTAGTTGCAGCCTACGAGCAGTACTTC. It specifies CASSLVAAYEQYF.

This rearrangement joins TRBV5-4 to TRBJ2-2; D might be TRBD2 (6 bases). The length of the CDR3 is 17 residues. Trimming removed 0 bases from V and 0 bases from J, with 12 bases in between. Germline assignment: CDR1 SGHNT and CDR2 YYREEE (reference sequence). CDR3 in amino acids: CASSLGVAGTNTGELFF. CDR3 coding DNA: TGTGCCAGCAGCTTGGGAGTCGCGGGAACGAACACCGGGGAGCTGTTTTTT.

This clonotype was seen many times. The genes are TRBV9 and TRBJ2-7; D gene unclear. The V and J ends lost 4 bases and 3 bases respectively, with 14 bases between them. This CDR3 region has 14 residues. Germline CDR1 SGDLS, CDR2 YYNGEE. The CDR3 DNA sequence: TGTGCCAGCAGCCCCTCGGATGGCAGCTACGAGCAGTACTTC. The encoded protein is CASSPSDGSYEQYF.

The rearrangement links TRBV12-3 or TRBV12-4 to TRBJ1-1; D is unresolved. V gave up 5 bases and J gave up 5 bases, with 18 bases separating them. This CDR3 has 15 amino acids. CDR3 nucleotide sequence: TGTGCCAGCAGTATCCGGGCTGCGGGGTATACTGAAGCTTTCTTT. Translation: CASSIRAAGYTEAFF.

This clonotype was picked up many times. V gene TRBV4-2 combines with J gene TRBJ2-1, with 8 bases matching TRBD1. Germline lookup yields CDR1 LGHNA and CDR2 YNFKEQ. After removal of 2 bases from V and 5 bases from J, the junction contained 5 bases not matched to a gene. The CDR3 has 15 residues. The CDR3 bases are TGTGCCAGCAGCCAAAGACAGGGGTACGACAATGAGCAGTTCTTC. It codes for CASSQRQGYDNEQFF.

The chain couples TRBV12-3 or TRBV12-4 to TRBJ2-5; D is possibly TRBD1 (6 bases). With 6 bases removed from V and 4 bases from J, the gap between germline ends came to 12 bases. CDR3 length: 13 residues. CDR3 amino acids: CASSKIQGETQYF. CDR3 sequence (DNA): TGTGCCAGCAGCAAAATACAGGGAGAGACCCAGTACTTC.